The rows below give T cell receptor beta chains drawn from one sample of a study of T cells after yellow fever vaccination. TCRdb used MiXCR to reprocess the 5' RACE reads, holding one entry per CDR3 protein. The data show hundreds of thousands of distinct CDR3 sequences, more than 9% seen once. The sequences come from PBMCs, collected on the day of the first yellow fever vaccination. These receptors were obtained from a man between 18 and 29 years old who received the YFV17D yellow fever vaccine. Each CDR3 is given with its conserved first and last residue. The D gene is left open where the match is weak. Size tells how often a clone was seen (once, few, many) or the class of an expanded clone, and some rows leave it out.

NA	TRBV7-2	NA	TRBJ2-2	TGTGCCAGCAGCTACTGGGGGGGGCCGGGCACCGGGGAGCTGTTTTTT	CASSYWGGPGTGELFF
few	TRBV9	TRBD2	TRBJ2-3	TGTGCCAGCAGCATTGGGACTAGCGGGGGCACAGATACGCAGTATTTT	CASSIGTSGGTDTQYF
many	TRBV15	TRBD2	TRBJ2-7	TGTGCCACCTCCCGGGGGGAGGGGACCTACGAGCAGTACTTC	CATSRGEGTYEQYF
many	TRBV7-2	NA	TRBJ2-2	TGTGCCAGCAGCTCAATCTCGACGGTCACCGGGGAGCTGTTTTTT	CASSSISTVTGELFF
few	TRBV5-8	NA	TRBJ1-1	TGTGCCAGCAGCGCGAGTGGAGGGAGATTCATCAACACTGAAGCTTTCTTT	CASSASGGRFINTEAFF
NA	TRBV3-1	NA	TRBJ2-3	TGTGCCAGCAGCCTTACCGTGGGACAAGGGGTTTGGGATACGCAGTATTTT	CASSLTVGQGVWDTQYF
NA	TRBV30	NA	TRBJ1-2	TGTGCCTGGACTCTAGGGAGTTATGGCTACACCTTC	CAWTLGSYGYTF
NA	TRBV5-1	NA	TRBJ2-7	TGCGCCAGCAGCATGCCTCTGACAGGAAGCTCCTACGAGCAGTACTTC	CASSMPLTGSSYEQYF
few	TRBV18	NA	TRBJ2-2	TGTGCCAGCTCACCAAATAGAGTTGAGAACACCGGGGAGCTGTTTTTT	CASSPNRVENTGELFF
NA	TRBV12-3/TRBV12-4	TRBD1	TRBJ1-4	TGTGCCAGCAGCCTGAGTGGGACAGGGAGGGCAAAACTGTTTTTT	CASSLSGTGRAKLFF
NA	TRBV7-2	NA	TRBJ1-2	TGTGCCAGCAGCGCGACCGGCAGATACTATGGCTACACCTTC	CASSATGRYYGYTF
few	TRBV20-1	NA	TRBJ1-1	TGCAGTGCTAGAGATCCTTGGCAGTTAGAAGCTTTCTTT	CSARDPWQLEAFF
NA	TRBV7-3	NA	TRBJ2-1	TGTGCCAGCAGCTTAAGGGCTAGTCTTCACAATGAGCAGTTCTTC	CASSLRASLHNEQFF
NA	TRBV12-3/TRBV12-4	NA	TRBJ2-7	TGTGCCAGCAGGCCTGGACACCCTGGGGACGAGCAGTACTTC	CASRPGHPGDEQYF
NA	TRBV20-1	NA	TRBJ1-5	TGCAGTGCTAGTAGCCCTAATCAGCCCCAGCATTTT	CSASSPNQPQHF
few	TRBV7-2	TRBD1	TRBJ2-1	TGTGCCAGCAGCTCCTGGGACAGGGGCCACAATGAGCAGTTCTTC	CASSSWDRGHNEQFF
few	TRBV5-1	TRBD2	TRBJ2-1	TGCGCCAGCAGCTTGTTCGTTACTAGCGGGGGGGACAATGAGCAGTTCTTC	CASSLFVTSGGDNEQFF
few	TRBV4-3	NA	TRBJ2-3	TGCGCCAGCAGCCAAGCGAGGGATACGCAGTATTTT	CASSQARDTQYF
NA	TRBV4-1	NA	TRBJ1-1	TGCGCCAGCAGCCAAGATCCCCGGGTCATGAACACTGAAGCTTTCTTT	CASSQDPRVMNTEAFF
few	TRBV15	NA	TRBJ1-1	TGTGCCACCAGCAGAGTAGGGGAGAACACTGAAGCTTTCTTT	CATSRVGENTEAFF
NA	TRBV4-1	NA	TRBJ2-2	TGCGCCAGCAGCCCCCGTGGAGGTACGAACACCGGGGAGCTGTTTTTT	CASSPRGGTNTGELFF
NA	TRBV15	NA	TRBJ1-2	TGTGCCACCAGCAGAGCTGGGGGCTTGGATGGCTACACCTTC	CATSRAGGLDGYTF
NA	TRBV7-9	NA	TRBJ2-1	TGTGCCAGCGCGGGACAGTTATACAATGAGCAGTTCTTC	CASAGQLYNEQFF
NA	TRBV30	TRBD2	TRBJ2-1	TGTGCCTGGAGTTCGGGGGGAAGCTCCTACAATGAGCAGTTCTTC	CAWSSGGSSYNEQFF
NA	TRBV12-3/TRBV12-4	TRBD2	TRBJ2-5	TGTGCCTGCACTACTATCAAAACTAGCGGGGGTGTAGGAGAGACCCAGTACTTC	CACTTIKTSGGVGETQYF
NA	TRBV5-1	NA	TRBJ2-7	TGCGCCAGCAGCTTGGCTACCCTCTACGAGCAGTACTTC	CASSLATLYEQYF
few	TRBV5-1	TRBD2	TRBJ2-5	TGCGCCAGCAGCTTGAGTCCGACTAGCGGGGAGGAGACCCAGTACTTC	CASSLSPTSGEETQYF
few	TRBV5-1	NA	TRBJ2-3	TGCGCCAGCACCAGACTGACGGTGGCCACAGATACGCAGTATTTT	CASTRLTVATDTQYF
NA	TRBV28	NA	TRBJ1-2	TGTGCCAGCAGTTCACCCACAGGGTTCTATGGCTACACCTTC	CASSSPTGFYGYTF
NA	TRBV12-3/TRBV12-4	TRBD2	TRBJ2-5	TGTGCCAGCAGTTCCGCCCGGACTAGCGGGGGGGAGAAAGAGACCCAGTACTTC	CASSSARTSGGEKETQYF
once	TRBV20-1	TRBD2	TRBJ2-1	TGCAGTGCTCGACCCATACTAGCGGGGGGAATCAATGAGCAGTTCTTC	CSARPILAGGINEQFF
few	TRBV7-8	NA	TRBJ1-2	TGTGCCAGCAGCTTAGAGGCCGCGAACCCCTATGGCTACACCTTC	CASSLEAANPYGYTF
many	TRBV5-1	NA	TRBJ2-3	TGCGCCAGCAGCTCCCGGGACCCGAGGGCAGATACGCAGTATTTT	CASSSRDPRADTQYF
NA	TRBV11-1	TRBD1	TRBJ2-2	TGTGCCAGCAGCTCTTCTTTGACAGGGTTGGTCACCGGGGAGCTGTTTTTT	CASSSSLTGLVTGELFF
few	TRBV5-1	NA	TRBJ1-4	TGCGCCAGCAGCTTGGAGGCAGAAAATGAAAAACTGTTTTTT	CASSLEAENEKLFF
NA	TRBV3-1	NA	TRBJ2-5	TGTGCCAGCAGCCAAGATCTTTCGGTGATGGACAGAGCTAAAGAGACCCAGTACTTC	CASSQDLSVMDRAKETQYF
NA	TRBV6-1	TRBD1	TRBJ1-5	TGTGCCAGCACCGCCGGGACAGGGGCCGTTAATCAGCCCCAGCATTTT	CASTAGTGAVNQPQHF
NA	TRBV9	NA	TRBJ2-5	TGTGCCAGCAGCGTACAGGGGGGTCGAGAGACCCAGTACTTC	CASSVQGGRETQYF
NA	TRBV9	NA	TRBJ2-1	TGTGCCAGCAGCGTAGCCCGGGACGGATACAATGAGCAGTTCTTC	CASSVARDGYNEQFF
NA	TRBV20-1	NA	TRBJ1-5	TGCAGTGCTAGCACATGGGGTCAGGGTCAGCCCCAGCATTTT	CSASTWGQGQPQHF
few	TRBV12-3/TRBV12-4	NA	TRBJ2-2	TGTGCCAGCAGTTCGAGGGGAGGATACACCGGGGAGCTGTTTTTT	CASSSRGGYTGELFF
few	TRBV15	TRBD1	TRBJ2-3	TGTGCCACCAGCAGAGAGGACAGGGGCACAGATACGCAGTATTTT	CATSREDRGTDTQYF
NA	TRBV18	NA	TRBJ1-2	TGTGCCAGCTCACTCGGGACGCCGCACAATAACTATGGCTACACCTTC	CASSLGTPHNNYGYTF
few	TRBV12-3/TRBV12-4	TRBD2	TRBJ2-1	TGTGCCAGCAGTGCCAAGGAGCGGGGGGGAAATGAGCAGTTCTTC	CASSAKERGGNEQFF
few	TRBV6-1	NA	TRBJ1-6	TGTGCCAGCAGTCGAACCCTGGGATCCTATAATTCACCCCTCCACTTT	CASSRTLGSYNSPLHF
NA	TRBV2	TRBD2	TRBJ2-5	TGTGCCAGCAGTGGGGTAGCGGGGGGCCAAGAGACCCAGTACTTC	CASSGVAGGQETQYF
NA	TRBV12-3/TRBV12-4	NA	TRBJ1-3	TGTGCCAGCAACGACGGGAACTCTGGAAACACCATATATTTT	CASNDGNSGNTIYF
NA	TRBV27	NA	TRBJ1-2	TGTGCCAGCAGTTTATCGAGGGGACCTAACTATGGCTACACCTTC	CASSLSRGPNYGYTF
few	TRBV9	NA	TRBJ2-2	TGTGCCAGCAGCCCGACGGGGGCGAGGACCGGGGAGCTGTTTTTT	CASSPTGARTGELFF
few	TRBV12-3/TRBV12-4	TRBD2	TRBJ2-1	TGTGCCAGCAGGCCGGACCTACTAGCGGGGATGAACAATGAGCAGTTCTTC	CASRPDLLAGMNNEQFF
NA	TRBV5-5	NA	TRBJ2-2	TGTGCCAGCAGCTTCCCGGTGGGGGTTGACACCGGGGAGCTGTTTTTT	CASSFPVGVDTGELFF
NA	TRBV2	NA	TRBJ1-4	TGTGCCAGCAAGCAATGGGAGTCTAATGAAAAACTGTTTTTT	CASKQWESNEKLFF
few	TRBV28	NA	TRBJ2-2	TGTGCCAGCAGTTTTCTTCCCGGGGAGCTGTTTTTT	CASSFLPGELFF
NA	TRBV4-1	NA	TRBJ2-5	TGCGCCAGCAGCCAAGGGGTGGGGAGTCGTTGGGAGACCCAGTACTTC	CASSQGVGSRWETQYF
few	TRBV5-1	TRBD1	TRBJ2-5	TGCGCCAGCAGCTCGGGACAGAACCCGGGGACCCAGTACTTC	CASSSGQNPGTQYF
NA	TRBV19	TRBD1	TRBJ1-2	TGTGCCAGTGTTGACCAGGGGGTGGAGAGCTATGGCTACACCTTC	CASVDQGVESYGYTF
many	TRBV7-9	NA	TRBJ2-1	TGTGCCAGCAGCTTCCCTTACAATGAGCAGTTCTTC	CASSFPYNEQFF
many	TRBV6-2/TRBV6-3	TRBD2	TRBJ2-5	TGTGCCAGCAGTCCCCGGACTAGCGGGGTCCAGGAGACCCAGTACTTC	CASSPRTSGVQETQYF
few	TRBV20-1	TRBD1	TRBJ1-5	TGCAGTGCTAGTGCCGGACAGGGGAATCAGCCCCAGCATTTT	CSASAGQGNQPQHF
few	TRBV6-2/TRBV6-3	NA	TRBJ2-3	TGTGCCAGCAGACTGGGGACTTGGGATACGCAGTATTTT	CASRLGTWDTQYF